Included here is one T cell receptor (beta chain) sequence, with context. In its sample, this clone was seen once. Its cognate antigen has yet to be identified. Base qualities are not provided; no much larger clone lies one nucleotide away. This sample is part of a study of PD-1 blockade in classical Hodgkin lymphoma (dated by TCRdb to 2019 to 2021). For the study in its entirety: Nivolumab dosing was 3 mg/kg intravenously every 2 weeks, continuing until either disease progression or unacceptable toxicity. The study used TCR beta sequencing and CyTOF to define a peripheral blood immune signature of response to PD-1 blockade in classical Hodgkin lymphoma.

Genomic DNA was isolated using the Qiagen DNeasy kit from unsorted PBMCs as well as from negatively selected CD4+ and CD8+ fractions. TCR beta CDR3 regions were subjected to amplification by immunoSEQ multiplex PCR with primers that anneal to V and J segments. A synthetic immune receptor repertoire was used to minimize amplification bias, and any remaining bias was removed computationally after sequencing. The authors' pipeline ran thus. Repertoire diversity was quantified as the Shannon entropy index using custom Python scripts. Unsorted, CD4+ and CD8+ repertoires were analyzed separately, except in combined analyses where CD4+ and CD8+ sequences were merged in silico. A clone was considered expanded if an increase in frequency of at least 2-fold after treatment relative to C1D1 was found, and a pseudocount of 0.5 was applied to clones undetected at baseline. Singleton clones were defined as clones with 0 or 1 copy at C1D1, and non-singleton clones were defined as clones with 2 or more copies. By matching protein sequences in sorted samples from the same patient, clones expanded in unsorted samples were annotated as CD4+, CD8+ or unknown. Wilcoxon tests were applied to paired samples to test diversity changes from C1D1 to C4D1. The immuneACCESS repertoire file appears here via TCRdb, limited to in-frame rearrangements. These files lack a portion of the clones; in checked studies, under half of the deficit traces to unresolved V genes, and the cause of the others is not known. The DNA gave D and trimming, while V, J and clone size come from that table. The table for this sample lists roughly 97,000 clones; roughly 84% of them were counted only once. The ten largest clones add up to roughly an eighth of the sample.

The meaning of the sample's time point label: cycle 1 day 1 (C1D1), immediately before nivolumab initiation. Every trial patient had relapsed after autologous stem cell transplantation, and cohorts A, B and C differed in prior brentuximab vedotin exposure. The trial cohort was composed of 55 to 65 patients with relapsed/refractory classical Hodgkin lymphoma, for whom complete response, partial response or progressive disease was recorded as best overall response. In the multi-cohort phase II CheckMate 205 trial, trial patients received single-agent nivolumab. An independent review committee assessed best overall response by applying the 2007 International Working Group response criteria. Trial PBMCs were collected just before the start of nivolumab (C1D1) and during therapy at cycle 2 day 1 and cycle 4 day 1. Peripheral blood was collected in 8 mL Vacutainer Cell Preparation Tubes, from which PBMCs were isolated by centrifugation and then cryopreserved.

What the research found in general, with its limitations: Baseline TCR diversity was reported to be lower in newly diagnosed patients than in healthy donors and to be lower still in relapsed/refractory patients. CD4+ but not CD8+ TCR diversity rose significantly by C4D1 (p=0.0027 vs p=0.16), most apparent in complete responders (p=0.02). The study was limited to a single clinical trial cohort, and causes of repertoire differences, possibly disease activity or prior therapy, remained undefined. Lower diversity was observed in patients in whom nivolumab was started less than 1 year after ASCT, and these patients were excluded from later analyses so that confounding by immune reconstitution would be avoided. Among trial patients, those achieving complete response had baseline diversity similar to that of newly diagnosed patients, while diversity was significantly lower in partial responders and progressors.

Ends trimmed: V by 5 bases, J by 5 bases; bases unmatched to a gene: 14. The germline V gene (reference sequence) sets CDR1 to LNHNV and CDR2 to YYDKDF. The CDR3 contains 16 residues, cysteine and phenylalanine counted. Solely the CDR3 DNA is kept, with 48 bases framed from the first base. This TCR derives from a human donor with classical Hodgkin lymphoma. The sequenced sample was peripheral blood mononuclear cells (PBMCs), obtained at baseline. This sequence uses TRBV15 and TRBJ1-2, with 7 central nucleotides matching TRBD1. The DNA sequence reads TGTGCCACCAGCCCCCCCGGGGACAGAAGACTTTATGGCTACACCTTC. Its protein product is CATSPPGDRRLYGYTF.